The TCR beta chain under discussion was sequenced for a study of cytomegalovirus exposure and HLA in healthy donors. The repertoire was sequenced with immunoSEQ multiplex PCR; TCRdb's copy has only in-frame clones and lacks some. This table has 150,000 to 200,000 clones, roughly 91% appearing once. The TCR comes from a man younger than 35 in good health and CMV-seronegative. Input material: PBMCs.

CDR3 sequence: CASSDGASGYGYTF. As DNA, the CDR3 is TGTGCCAGCAGTGACGGAGCGTCTGGCTATGGCTACACCTTC. The chain recombines TRBV6-4 with TRBJ1-2; D not certain. In germline, CDR1 is MRHNA, CDR2 SNTAGT. The CDR3 spans 14 residues. The V gene lost 2 bases and the J gene lost 4 bases, with 11 bases spanning the gap.